This TCR beta chain is from a study of blood T cell repertoires in COVID-19. V was trimmed by 4 bases and J by 7 bases, leaving 12 bases between them. The CDR3 spans 14 residues. The germline V gene encodes CDR1 SGHRS and CDR2 YFSETQ. Profiled with immunoSEQ multiplex PCR; TCRdb holds only in-frame clones, not every one. The repertoire holds almost 500,000 clones, with 80% to 90% as singletons. The TCR sequence derives from a woman aged 60-70 years who had recovered from COVID-19. This sequence joins TRBV5-1 and TRBJ1-6, with D unclear. The source material was PBMCs or T cells enriched from blood (not recorded which). The CDR3 loop is CASSPAAGNSPLHF. The CDR3 DNA follows: TGCGCCAGCAGCCCAGCGGCCGGGAATTCACCCCTCCACTTT.